The present entry profiles one T cell receptor beta chain with its context. Its cognate antigen has yet to be identified. The record has no base qualities; no much larger clone is one base away. Its CDR3 holds 16 amino acids, cysteine through phenylalanine. The sequence is cut down to CDR3 DNA, 48 bases in frame from base 1. Trimming removed 4 bases from V and 7 bases from J; the gene matches leave 10 bases unexplained. CDR1 and CDR2 were assigned from the germline V gene (reference sequence) as LNHDA and SQIVND. The time point label, read with the paper, signifies: peripheral blood 6 weeks after treatment start. A cohort of more than 25 patients with locally advanced or metastatic urothelial carcinoma, treated at Memorial Sloan Kettering on a trial protocol, was included. Peripheral blood mononuclear cells were collected from each patient pretreatment and during treatment, giving between 1 and 8 total time points per patient. The Qiagen DNeasy Blood extraction kit was used to purify genomic DNA from total PBMCs and tumor samples. PBMCs were collected pretreatment and during treatment and were isolated and stored as previously described.

The sample comes from a study of PD-L1 blockade in urothelial cancer (dated by TCRdb to about 2017). As for the study more broadly: Therapy was started around 2014 for all patients, and atezolizumab 1,200 mg was administered intravenously every 3 weeks. About 90% of the roughly 30 patients were identified as males with urothelial cancer of bladder origin, and a prior smoking history was reported by 18 of 29 patients. An ECOG performance status of 0 or 1 was recorded for the patients, and 0 to 3 prior chemotherapy regimens had been received by the patients. Blood samples were analyzed at two time points: 3 weeks after treatment start (second dose) and 6 weeks after treatment start. Blood samples gave median yields of 141,255 T cells and 80,000 or so unique TCRs, along with a median clonality of 0.080. Somatic, immune and clinical correlates of response to PD-L1 blockade with atezolizumab in urothelial cancer were the focus of an exploratory multi-omic analysis. Pretreatment tumor samples, along with matched peripheral blood serially collected before and after atezolizumab treatment, were subjected to TCR sequencing. Durable clinical benefit meant progression-free survival longer than 6 months, and TCR features were also tested against progression-free and overall survival. In the same patients, pretreatment tumors underwent whole exome sequencing and RNA sequencing in addition to TCR sequencing. Durable clinical benefit was achieved by nine patients but not by the remaining 20. Twenty-nine patients had pretreatment blood TCR-seq, around 25 had at least one posttreatment blood collection, and around 25 had tumor TCR-seq.

Overall study results and their limits: Because the sample size was small (n ≈ 29) and many exploratory analyses were performed, the results are intended to be hypothesis-generating. A pretreatment peripheral blood TCR clonality below the median was linked to improved progression-free and overall survival. Greater expansion of tumor-associated TCR clones in peripheral blood 3 weeks after the start of treatment was observed in patients with durable benefit (n of about 24, p = 0.022).

To estimate absolute template abundance from read counts, synthetic TCR analog templates were spiked into each PCR. TCRbeta CDR3 regions were amplified from genomic DNA with bias-controlled V and J gene primers using the immunoSEQ assay. Sequencing of rearranged TCRbeta segments was performed at approximately 20X coverage. The paper's processing steps were these. Sequencing errors were corrected by clustering and CDR3s were annotated against IMGT to assign V, D and J genes. Only productive TCRbeta rearrangements were used in downstream analyses, excluding out-of-frame or stop-codon sequences. Clonality was calculated as one minus the Shannon entropy normalized by the log of the number of unique productive sequences. Clones differing between time points or between blood and tumor were identified using Fisher's exact test with Benjamini-Hochberg correction, with an adjusted p below 0.01 applied as the threshold. TCRdb obtained this table from immuneACCESS and retained in-frame rearrangements with V and J assigned. These tables miss some clones; where compared with another copy, unresolved V genes account for less than half of the shortfall, and the remainder is unexplained. V and J calls and clone size are those listed in that table; D and trimming were worked out from the DNA. For this sample the table gives 25,000 to 35,000 clones, of which 79% were detected only once. The ten top clones hold around 3.5% of the sample.

The receptor chain draws on TRBV19 and TRBJ2-1; a stretch of 10 junction bases matches TRBD1. Sequences were derived from PBMCs, sampled around atezolizumab (anti-PD-L1) treatment. This clonotype was obtained from a man between 65 and 79 years old with urothelial cancer. The nucleotides read TGTGCCAGTAGTACATACAGGACAGGGGGTGGGAATGAGCAGTTCTTC. Translated, this is CASSTYRTGGGNEQFF.